This entry describes one T cell receptor beta chain. What it binds is not known. The entry originates in a study of cytomegalovirus exposure and HLA in healthy donors. Study at large: Among 350 to 500 genotyped donors, around 81% fell in the Caucasian-associated ancestry cluster.

13 Jbeta primers and 60 Vbeta primers were used for the PCR. Profiled with immunoSEQ multiplex PCR; TCRdb holds only in-frame clones, not every one. The sample records roughly 180,000 clones, 80% being singletons. The V gene's germline CDR1 is KGHSH and CDR2 LQKENI. Trimming at V came to 2 bases and at J to 3 bases, leaving 7 bases not matched to a gene. The CDR3 is made up of 15 amino acids. The study's findings and limits: Previously analyzed data showed that most TCR beta V segments were productive at a frequency of about 90% or about 30%. Most observed TCR sequences were rare, whereas some public TCRs were detected in many donors.

The TCR originated in a man aged 25-40 years in good health and CMV-seropositive. Sample: PBMCs. The gene calls are TRBV18 and TRBJ2-7, with TRBD1 matching 7 bases. The CDR3 nucleotides are TGTGCCAGCTCACCATTAGGACAGGCGAGCTACGAGCAGTACTTC. This codes for CASSPLGQASYEQYF.